This TCR beta chain was documented in a study of vaccination effects on CD4 cells after COVID-19 (dated by TCRdb to between 2021 and 2024). About the full investigation: The ViraFEST assay stimulated PBMC with viral peptide pools and then used TCR sequencing to identify antigen-specific CD4+ T cell clonotypes by expansion. Each well held around 2 million PBMC cultured in IMDM containing roughly 4.9% human AB serum, 10 IU/ml IL-2 and gentamicin, along with approximately 10 ug/ml peptides. Post-vaccine samples across the study were collected a median of 72 days after the second dose, with a range of 14 to 241. SARS-CoV-2 spike-specific CD4+ TCR repertoires were compared before and after mRNA vaccination in COVID-19 convalescent patients and in infection-naive vaccine recipients. Altogether, around 11 COVID-19 convalescent patients and a few SARS-CoV-2-naive healthy vaccine recipients made up the full study. Cultures from other donors in the study were sequenced using the Oncomine TCR Beta short-read assay on an Illumina iSeq 100. General conclusions and limits of the study: Clones induced by infection and clones induced by vaccination both contracted markedly at late timepoints after vaccination, which fits with T cell responses waning over time. Only a small number of convalescent patients were included, and no early post-infection timepoints were available, which limited the study. In healthy vaccine recipients, vaccine-induced clones were almost all SARS-CoV-2 mono-reactive, with only 1 of 255 cross-reactive with common cold coronaviruses.

Trimming takes 8 bases from V and 3 bases from J, and the germline ends sit 13 bases apart. The CDR3 covers 14 residues, taking in both the cysteine and the phenylalanine. CDR3 DNA is the only sequence kept; it has 42 bases, read in frame from the first base. CDR1 and CDR2, looked up from the germline V gene, are MNHEY and SVGAGI. The library relied on the immunoSEQ multiplex PCR assay. DNA from the cultured, isolated CD4+ T cells was subjected to TCR beta CDR3 sequencing. The source study handled its data this way. The analysis removed non-productive TCR sequences, trimmed reads to the CDR3 region, and retained only CDR3s that were 7 or more amino acids long. The MANAFEST web app was used to identify antigen-specific clonotypes by comparing expansion in peptide wells with expansion in reference cultures. For clones to be considered positive, expansion at FDR<0.05 versus reference and all other wells, an odds ratio above 5, and a frequency above 0.1% in two replicate wells were required. Clonotypes significantly expanded in SARS-CoV-2 spike wells and in at least one common cold coronavirus spike condition were defined as cross-reactive. Using the stringdist R package, CDR3 similarity was measured by Levenshtein distance, and unrooted trees were constructed with ape in R 3.6.1. TCRdb took over this immuneACCESS table, retaining in-frame rearrangements with V and J assigned. Such tables are incomplete; in checked studies, under half of the missing clones stem from an unresolved V gene, and the remainder is unexplained. V and J calls and clone size are given by that table; D and trimming were obtained from the DNA. The sample yields approximately 57,000 clones; about 81% were counted once. The leading ten clones occupy more than 3.5% of the sample.

About this clone: Its recognized antigen is unknown. Per-base quality was not reported, and no clone a single base away is much larger than it.

After about 10 days of culture, CD4+ T cells were isolated with the EasySep CD4+ T cell isolation kit. Each participant received two doses of an mRNA SARS-CoV-2 vaccine, either BNT162b2 or mRNA-1273. The absence of prior SARS-CoV-2 infection in healthy vaccine recipients was confirmed by negative nucleocapsid antibodies before and after vaccination. On days 3 and 7, half of the culture medium was replaced with fresh IL-2-containing medium. Each peptide stimulation condition was cultured in triplicate wells unless otherwise noted. PBMC were separated from whole blood using Ficoll-Paque Plus gradient centrifugation and were then either cryopreserved at -140C or used fresh. The QIAamp micro DNA kit was used to extract genomic DNA from the cultured CD4+ T cells.

The sequence joins TRBV6-5 to TRBJ2-2, and perhaps TRBD1 as D gene, on 5 matching bases. The input for sequencing was CD4+ T cells from PBMCs cultured without peptide, taken after COVID-19 vaccination. This clonotype was sampled from a human donor who received a COVID-19 vaccine. CDR3 region: CASGLPGYTGELFF. The nucleotides read TGTGCCAGCGGCCTTCCAGGGTACACCGGGGAGCTGTTTTTT.